This T cell receptor (beta chain) was sequenced during a study of identifying expanded T cells in peripheral blood. Study outcomes and limitations: Roughly 1.2 clones differed between technical replicates, versus 16.4 and 19 over time.

Trimming at V came to 5 bases and at J to 5 bases, leaving 9 bases not matched to a gene. This CDR3 comprises 15 residues. Germline values: CDR1 WSHSY, CDR2 SAAADI. Profiled with immunoSEQ multiplex PCR; TCRdb holds only in-frame clones, not every one. The data show fewer than 80,000 clones, with approximately 83% seen just once and 15% to 20% held by the top ten. Points on this clone: Its cognate antigen is unknown.

This TCR was recovered from a person aged 18-69 years in good health. Input material: blood. The chain uses TRBV10-2 and TRBJ2-3; 8 nucleotides match TRBD1. CDR3 sequence reads: CASSPTGGDGDTQYF. The CDR3 nucleotides read TGCGCCAGCAGTCCCACAGGGGGTGATGGAGATACGCAGTATTTT.